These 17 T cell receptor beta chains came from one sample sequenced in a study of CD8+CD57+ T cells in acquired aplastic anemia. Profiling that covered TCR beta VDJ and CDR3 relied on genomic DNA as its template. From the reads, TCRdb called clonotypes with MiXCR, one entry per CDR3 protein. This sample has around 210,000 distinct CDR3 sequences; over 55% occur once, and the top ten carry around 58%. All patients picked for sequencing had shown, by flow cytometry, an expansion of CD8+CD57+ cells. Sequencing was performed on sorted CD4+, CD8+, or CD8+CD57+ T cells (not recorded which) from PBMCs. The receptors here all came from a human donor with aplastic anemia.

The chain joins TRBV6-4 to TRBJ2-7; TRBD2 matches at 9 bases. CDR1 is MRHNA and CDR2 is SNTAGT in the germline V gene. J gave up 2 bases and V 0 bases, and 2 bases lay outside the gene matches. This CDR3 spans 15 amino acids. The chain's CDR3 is CASSDSGGGAYEQYF. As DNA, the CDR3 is TGTGCCAGCAGTGACTCGGGCGGGGGGGCCTACGAGCAGTACTTC.

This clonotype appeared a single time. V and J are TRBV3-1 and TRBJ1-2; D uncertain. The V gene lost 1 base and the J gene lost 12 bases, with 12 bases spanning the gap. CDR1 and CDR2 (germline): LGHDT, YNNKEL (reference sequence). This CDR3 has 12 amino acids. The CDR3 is CASSQVEALHTF. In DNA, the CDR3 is TGTGCCAGCAGCCAAGTAGAGGCCTTGCACACCTTC.

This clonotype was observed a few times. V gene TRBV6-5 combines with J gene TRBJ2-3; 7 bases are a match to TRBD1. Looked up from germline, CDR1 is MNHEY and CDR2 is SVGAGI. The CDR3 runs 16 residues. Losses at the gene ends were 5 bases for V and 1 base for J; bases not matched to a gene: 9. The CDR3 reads CASSPPQGEGTDTQYF. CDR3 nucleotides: TGTGCCAGCAGTCCCCCTCAGGGGGAAGGCACAGATACGCAGTATTTT.

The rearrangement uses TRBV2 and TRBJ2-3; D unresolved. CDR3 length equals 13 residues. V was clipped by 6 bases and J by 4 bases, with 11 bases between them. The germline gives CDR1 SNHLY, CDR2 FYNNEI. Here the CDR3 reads CASSYREADTQYF. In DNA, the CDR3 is TGTGCCAGCAGCTATCGAGAGGCAGATACGCAGTATTTT.

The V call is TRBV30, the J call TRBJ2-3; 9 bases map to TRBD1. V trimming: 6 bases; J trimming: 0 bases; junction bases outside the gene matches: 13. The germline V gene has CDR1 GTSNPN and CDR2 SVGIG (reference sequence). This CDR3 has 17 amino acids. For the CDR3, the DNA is TGTGCCTGCCAATTCCGGGACAGGGATGCTAGCACAGATACGCAGTATTTT. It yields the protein CACQFRDRDASTDTQYF. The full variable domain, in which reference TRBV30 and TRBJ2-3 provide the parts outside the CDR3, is SQTIHQWPATLVQPVGSPLSLECTVEGTSNPNLYWYRQAAGRGLQLLFYSVGIGQISSEVPQNLSASRPQDRQFILSSKKLLLSDSGFYLCACQFRDRDASTDTQYFGPGTRLTVL.

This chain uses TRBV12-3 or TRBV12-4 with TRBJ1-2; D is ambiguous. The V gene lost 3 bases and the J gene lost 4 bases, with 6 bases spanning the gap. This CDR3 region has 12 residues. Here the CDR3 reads CASSFPRYGYTF. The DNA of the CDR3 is TGTGCCAGCAGTTTCCCTCGCTATGGCTACACCTTC.

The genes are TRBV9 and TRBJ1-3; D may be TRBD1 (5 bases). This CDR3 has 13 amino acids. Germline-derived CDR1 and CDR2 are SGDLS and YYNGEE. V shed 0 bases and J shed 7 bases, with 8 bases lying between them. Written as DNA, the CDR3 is TGTGCCAGCAGCGTAGCTGGGGGGAACACCATATATTTT. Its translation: CASSVAGGNTIYF.

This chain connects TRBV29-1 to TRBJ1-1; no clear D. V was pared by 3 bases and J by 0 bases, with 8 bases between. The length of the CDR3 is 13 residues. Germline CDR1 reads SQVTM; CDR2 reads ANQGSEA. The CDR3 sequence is CSVDGRLNTEAFF. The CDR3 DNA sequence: TGCAGCGTTGACGGTCGGCTGAACACTGAAGCTTTCTTT.

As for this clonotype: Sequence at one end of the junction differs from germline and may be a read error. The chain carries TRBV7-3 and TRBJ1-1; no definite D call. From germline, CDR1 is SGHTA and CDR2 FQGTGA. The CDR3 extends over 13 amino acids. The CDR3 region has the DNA TGTGCCAGCAGCTTAGCAGGAAACAATGAAGCTTTCTTT. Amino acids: CASSLAGNNEAFF.

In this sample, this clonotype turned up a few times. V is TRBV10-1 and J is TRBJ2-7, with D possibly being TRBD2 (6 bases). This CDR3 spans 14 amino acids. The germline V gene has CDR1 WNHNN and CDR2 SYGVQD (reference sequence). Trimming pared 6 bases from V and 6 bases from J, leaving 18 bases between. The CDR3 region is CASSPGTPGGEQYF. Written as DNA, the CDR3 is TGCGCCAGCAGCCCCGGGACTCCCGGAGGCGAGCAGTACTTC.

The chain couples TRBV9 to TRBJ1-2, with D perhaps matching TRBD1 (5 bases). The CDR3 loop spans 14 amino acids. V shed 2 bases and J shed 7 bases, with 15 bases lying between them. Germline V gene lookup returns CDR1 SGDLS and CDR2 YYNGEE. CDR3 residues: CASSVGEGRRGYTF. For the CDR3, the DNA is TGTGCCAGCAGCGTTGGTGAGGGGCGGCGTGGCTACACCTTC.

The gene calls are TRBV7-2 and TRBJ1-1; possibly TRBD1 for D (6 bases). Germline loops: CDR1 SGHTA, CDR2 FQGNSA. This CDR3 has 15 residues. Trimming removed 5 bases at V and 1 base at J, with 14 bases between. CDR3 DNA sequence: TGTGCCAGCAGCCCCCTGACAGGAAAGAACACTGAAGCTTTCTTT. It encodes CASSPLTGKNTEAFF.

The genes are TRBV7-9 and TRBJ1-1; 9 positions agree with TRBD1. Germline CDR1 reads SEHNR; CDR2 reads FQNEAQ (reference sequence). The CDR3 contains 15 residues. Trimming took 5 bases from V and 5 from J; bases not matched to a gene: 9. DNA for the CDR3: TGTGCCAGCAGCCCCCGGACAGGGGAGAGGACTGAAGCTTTCTTT. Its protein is CASSPRTGERTEAFF.

CDR3 loop: CASSPGPAYEQYF. In nucleotides, the CDR3 is TGTGCCAGTAGTCCCGGACCCGCCTACGAGCAGTACTTC. The J gene is TRBJ2-7, the V gene TRBV2; D remains unclear. Germline CDR1 is SNHLY and CDR2 is FYNNEI. V was pared by 9 bases and J by 2 bases, with 14 bases between. This CDR3 contains 13 residues.

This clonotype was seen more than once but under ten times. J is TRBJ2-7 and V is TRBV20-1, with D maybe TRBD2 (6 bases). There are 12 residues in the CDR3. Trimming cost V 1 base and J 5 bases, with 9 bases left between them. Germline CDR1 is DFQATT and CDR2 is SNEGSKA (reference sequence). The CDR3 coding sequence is TGCAGTGCTAGAGGGAGGGGTGACGAGCAGTACTTC. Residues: CSARGRGDEQYF.

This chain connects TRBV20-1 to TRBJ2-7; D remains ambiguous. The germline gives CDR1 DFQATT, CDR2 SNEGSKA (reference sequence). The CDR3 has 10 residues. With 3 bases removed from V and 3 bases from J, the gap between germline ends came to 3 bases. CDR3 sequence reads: CSARDYEQYF. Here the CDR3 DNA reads TGCAGTGCTAGGGACTACGAGCAGTACTTC.

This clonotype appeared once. CDR3 nucleotide sequence: TGTGCCAGCAGTCATACTAGCGGGGGTTATAATGAGCAGTTCTTC. It encodes CASSHTSGGYNEQFF. The chain combines TRBV6-5 with TRBJ2-1; 11 nucleotides align to TRBD2. Germline CDR1 reads MNHEY; CDR2 reads SVGAGI. The CDR3 totals 15 residues. V dropped 5 bases and J dropped 7; count of bases not matched to a gene: 7.